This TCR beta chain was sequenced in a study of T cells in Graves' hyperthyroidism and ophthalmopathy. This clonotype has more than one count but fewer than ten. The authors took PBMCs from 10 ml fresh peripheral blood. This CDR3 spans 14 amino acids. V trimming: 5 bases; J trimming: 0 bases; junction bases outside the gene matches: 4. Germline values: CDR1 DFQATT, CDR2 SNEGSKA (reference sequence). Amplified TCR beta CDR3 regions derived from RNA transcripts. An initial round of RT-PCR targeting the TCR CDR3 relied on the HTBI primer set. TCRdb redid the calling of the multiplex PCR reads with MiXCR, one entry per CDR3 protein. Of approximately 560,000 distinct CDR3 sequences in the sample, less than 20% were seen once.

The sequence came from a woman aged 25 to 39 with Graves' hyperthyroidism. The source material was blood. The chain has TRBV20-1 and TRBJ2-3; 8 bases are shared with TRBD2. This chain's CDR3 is CSASGGGSTDTQYF. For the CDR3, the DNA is TGCAGTGCTTCCGGGGGGGGCAGCACAGATACGCAGTATTTT.